Sequencing of this T cell receptor (beta chain) was carried out in a study of cytomegalovirus exposure and HLA in healthy donors. Study-wide findings and caveats: In a later analysis, HLA-associated beta chains showed higher expansion and lower generation probabilities than comparable chains. Later analysis associated a missense DCLRE1C variant with TCR beta V- and J-gene trimming. Available immune exposure information covered CMV serostatus only. Published work reported that the classifier diagnosed cytomegalovirus status with high specificity and sensitivity.

The CDR3 has 15 residues. J was trimmed by 0 bases and V by 6 bases; bases with no gene match: 8. Germline CDR1 reads MDHEN; CDR2 reads SYDVKM. The PCR contained 60 Vbeta and 13 Jbeta primers. Some clones are missing from TCRdb's copy, which holds only in-frame ones; the method was immunoSEQ multiplex PCR. Found here are some 150,000 clones, 80% of them singletons; the top ten hold roughly 1.3%. Comments on this clone: Its antigen is currently unknown.

Sequenced: PBMCs. This TCR derives from a woman in her forties or fifties in good health and CMV-seronegative. The gene calls are TRBV28 and TRBJ2-7, with TRBD1 identical over 7 bases. The CDR3, as DNA: TGTGCCAGCAGAGGACTGACAGGGAGCTCCTACGAGCAGTACTTC. This gives the protein CASRGLTGSSYEQYF.